The source of this TCR beta chain is a study of blood T cell repertoires in COVID-19. Study in general: Sources were T cells, B-cell-depleted T cells, or PBMCs; the material itself was cDNA or gDNA.

Per the original methods: Scientists estimated how many nucleated cells there were by amplifying reference gene primers. Libraries were prepared by immunoSEQ multiplex PCR; TCRdb keeps only in-frame clonotypes and omits some of them. The D gene and trimming were derived from the DNA, and the V and J assignments and clone size from that table. The table shows roughly 410,000 clones, with about 89% occurring only once. This clone was recorded once. The TCR sequence derives from a man aged 35-49 years with acute or convalescent COVID-19. Material for sequencing was peripheral blood.

CDR3 sequence (DNA): TGTGCCAGCAGCGTAGGGGCAGGGGGTGACTATGGCTACACCTTC. This encodes CASSVGAGGDYGYTF. V gene TRBV9 combines with J gene TRBJ1-2, with TRBD1 matching over 7 bases. The length of the CDR3 is 15 residues. V gave up 0 bases and J gave up 3 bases; unmatched junction bases: 5. CDR1 is SGDLS and CDR2 is YYNGEE in the germline V gene.